This T cell receptor (beta chain) originates from a study of T-cell memory formation after mild COVID-19. Germline CDR1 and CDR2: SGHKS and YYEKEE (reference sequence). V was shortened by 0 bases and J by 8 bases, with 11 bases between the two germline ends. The CDR3 spans 13 residues. Amplification by 5'RACE using constant-segment primers produced TCR alpha and TCR beta cDNA libraries that carried sample barcodes and UMIs. TCRdb independently ran MiXCR on the 5' RACE reads; one entry per CDR3 protein. The table has about 350,000 distinct CDR3 sequences, 14% seen once. Study outcomes and limitations: A subset of responding clones appeared in pre-infection memory, suggesting cross-reactive memory joined. For second-wave clones that peaked at day 37, SARS-CoV-2 specificity went unverified.

The sample holds a few counts of this clonotype. Its specificity is not known. Sequences were obtained from PBMCs or a T cell subset sorted from them (not recorded which). The chain links TRBV5-5 to TRBJ1-2; D gene uncertain. The sequence was collected from a man younger than 35 who had mild COVID-19 (a few samples of this study predate the infection). Cell type and time point are not known. Written as DNA, the CDR3 is TGTGCCAGCAGCTTGGGCGGCGCTCGGGGCTACACCTTC. Translating gives CASSLGGARGYTF.